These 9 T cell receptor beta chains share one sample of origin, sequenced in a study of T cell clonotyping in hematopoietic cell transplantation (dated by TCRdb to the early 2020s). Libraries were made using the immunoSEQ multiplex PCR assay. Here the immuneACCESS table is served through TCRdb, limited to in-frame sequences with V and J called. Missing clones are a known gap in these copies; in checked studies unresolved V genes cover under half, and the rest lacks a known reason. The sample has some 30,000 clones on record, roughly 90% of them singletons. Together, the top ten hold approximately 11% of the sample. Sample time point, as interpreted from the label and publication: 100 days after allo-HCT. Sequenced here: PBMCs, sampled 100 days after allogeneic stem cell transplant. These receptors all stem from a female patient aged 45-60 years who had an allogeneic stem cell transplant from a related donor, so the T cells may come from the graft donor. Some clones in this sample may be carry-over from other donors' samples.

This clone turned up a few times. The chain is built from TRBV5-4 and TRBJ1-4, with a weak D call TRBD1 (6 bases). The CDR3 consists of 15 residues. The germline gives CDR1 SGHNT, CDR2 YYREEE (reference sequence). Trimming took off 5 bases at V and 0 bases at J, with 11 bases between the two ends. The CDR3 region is CASSMDRATNEKLFF. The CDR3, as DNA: TGTGCCAGCAGTATGGACAGAGCAACTAATGAAAAACTGTTTTTT.

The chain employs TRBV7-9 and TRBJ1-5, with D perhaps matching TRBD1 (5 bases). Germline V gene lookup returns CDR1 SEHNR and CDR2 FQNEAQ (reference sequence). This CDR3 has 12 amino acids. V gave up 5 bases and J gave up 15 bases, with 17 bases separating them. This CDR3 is CASSGTESARHF. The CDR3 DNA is TGTGCCAGCAGCGGGACGGAAAGTGCGAGGCATTTT.

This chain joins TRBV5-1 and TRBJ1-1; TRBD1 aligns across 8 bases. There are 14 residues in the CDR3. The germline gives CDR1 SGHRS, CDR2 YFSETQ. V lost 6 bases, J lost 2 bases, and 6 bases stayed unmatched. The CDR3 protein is CASTPQGGNTEAFF. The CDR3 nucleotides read TGCGCCAGCACCCCACAGGGGGGCAACACTGAAGCTTTCTTT.

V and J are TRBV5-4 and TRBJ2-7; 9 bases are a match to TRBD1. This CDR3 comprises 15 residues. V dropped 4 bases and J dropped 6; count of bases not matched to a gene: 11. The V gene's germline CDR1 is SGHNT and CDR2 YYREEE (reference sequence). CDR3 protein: CASSPPGTGLTEQYF. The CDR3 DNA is TGTGCCAGCAGCCCCCCCGGGACAGGGTTGACCGAGCAGTACTTC.

As DNA, the CDR3 is TGTGCCAGTAGTATAGAGGGGACAAGCAATCAGCCCCAGCATTTT. Encoded protein: CASSIEGTSNQPQHF. The chain uses TRBV19 and TRBJ1-5; perhaps TRBD1 as D (6 bases). V was clipped by 0 bases and J by 1 base, with 7 bases between them. Per germline, CDR1 LNHDA and CDR2 SQIVND (reference sequence). This CDR3 spans 15 amino acids.

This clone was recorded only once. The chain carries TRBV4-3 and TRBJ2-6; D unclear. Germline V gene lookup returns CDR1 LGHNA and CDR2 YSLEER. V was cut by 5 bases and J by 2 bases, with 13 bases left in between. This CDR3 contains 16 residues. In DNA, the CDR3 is TGCGCCAGCAGCTCCGGGCCCTGGACTGGGGCCAACGTCCTGACTTTC. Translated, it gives CASSSGPWTGANVLTF.

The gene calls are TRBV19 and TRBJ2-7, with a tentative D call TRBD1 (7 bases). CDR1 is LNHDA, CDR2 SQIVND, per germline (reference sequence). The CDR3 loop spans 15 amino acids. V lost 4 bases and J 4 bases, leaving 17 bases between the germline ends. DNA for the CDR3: TGTGCCAGTAGTACCCACAGGGGAGGTACATACGAGCAGTACTTC. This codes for CASSTHRGGTYEQYF.

CDR3 coding DNA: TGTGCCAGTAGTATAGAACAGGGGGCCTATGGCTACACCTTC. It codes for CASSIEQGAYGYTF. The chain uses TRBV19 and TRBJ1-2; 9 bases fit TRBD1. There are 14 residues in the CDR3. Germline V gene sequence: CDR1 LNHDA, CDR2 SQIVND (reference sequence). V was clipped by 0 bases and J by 4 bases; unmatched bases: 0.

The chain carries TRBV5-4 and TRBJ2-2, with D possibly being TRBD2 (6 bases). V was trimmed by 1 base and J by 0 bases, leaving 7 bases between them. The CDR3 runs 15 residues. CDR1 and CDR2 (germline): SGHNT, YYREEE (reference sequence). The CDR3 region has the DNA TGTGCCAGCAGCTTGAGACTAGCGAACACCGGGGAGCTGTTTTTT. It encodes CASSLRLANTGELFF.